The 18 T cell receptor beta chains presented below share a single source sample, sequenced in a study of breast tumors, draining lymph nodes, adjacent tissues (TCRdb year 2016). The method behind the library was multiplex PCR. Instrument used: Illumina HiSeq 2000. The public reads were reanalyzed by TCRdb: fastp trimming at Q25, MiXCR alignment, in-frame beta chains only. Duplicate CDR3 protein sequences are folded into a single record with the most common DNA and genes. This sample has around 70,000 distinct CDR3 sequences in its table, and approximately 45% of those were observed once. Almost 8.5% of the sample comes from the top ten. The sample comprised breast tumor tissue. The receptor source for this set is a female donor with breast cancer. Some clones in this sample may be carry-over from other donors' samples.

The chain has TRBV7-8 and TRBJ2-5; 7 bases are a match to TRBD1. Losses at the gene ends were 0 bases for V and 10 bases for J; bases not matched to a gene: 14. Germline CDR1 SGHVS, CDR2 FQNEAQ. The CDR3 runs 16 residues. The CDR3 region is CASSLASLAQAGGQYF. As DNA, the CDR3 is TGTGCCAGCAGCTTAGCCTCCTTGGCGCAGGCAGGGGGCCAGTACTTC. The whole variable domain, remainder taken from reference TRBV7-8 and TRBJ2-5, is GAGVSQSPRYKVAKRGQDVALRCDPISGHVSLFWYQQALGQGPEFLTYFQNEAQLDKSGLPSDRFFAERPEGSVSTLKIQRTQQEDSAVYLCASSLASLAQAGGQYFGPGTRLLVL.

A remark on this clonotype: It is likely a read error, because the conserved phenylalanine at the end of the CDR3 is missing. This rearrangement joins TRBV19 to TRBJ2-3; D may be TRBD1 (8 bases). This CDR3 has 16 residues. V shed 4 bases and J shed 2 bases, with 16 bases lying between them. In germline, CDR1 is LNHDA, CDR2 SQIVND (reference sequence). The CDR3 protein is CASSSNRGGNTDTQYS. The CDR3, as DNA: TGTGCCAGTAGTAGCAACAGGGGGGGTAACACAGATACGCAGTATTCT.

V gene TRBV20-1 combines with J gene TRBJ1-5, with 10 bases fitting TRBD1. The length of the CDR3 is 15 residues. V shed 6 bases, J shed 2 bases, and the junction held 7 bases outside the gene matches. The germline CDR1 and CDR2 sequences are DFQATT and SNEGSKA (reference sequence). CDR3 amino acids: CSAESGTGGNQPQHF. Written as DNA, the CDR3 is TGCAGTGCCGAATCTGGGACAGGGGGCAATCAGCCCCAGCATTTT.

The chain carries TRBV19 and TRBJ1-1; a possible D gene is TRBD1 (5 bases). CDR3 length: 13 residues. Germline CDR1 and CDR2: LNHDA and SQIVND (reference sequence). Trimming took off 3 bases at V and 0 bases at J, with 5 bases between the two ends. The CDR3 DNA reads TGTGCCAGTAGTATGGGGCTGAACACTGAAGCTTTCTTT. Translating it yields CASSMGLNTEAFF.

The sample holds many counts of this clonotype. The rearrangement uses TRBV19 and TRBJ2-7; weak D call: TRBD2 (6 bases). Trimming stripped 9 bases from V and 5 bases from J, with 20 bases between. The CDR3 has 14 amino acids. The V gene's germline CDR1 is LNHDA and CDR2 SQIVND (reference sequence). CDR3 sequence: CASRALSGFNEQYF. In DNA form, the CDR3 reads TGTGCCAGCAGGGCCCTCAGCGGGTTCAACGAGCAGTACTTC.

This clonotype has a count of ten or more. The CDR3 here is CASSKNYYGYTF. In DNA, the CDR3 is TGTGCCAGCAGCAAAAACTACTATGGCTACACCTTC. V gene TRBV11-2 combines with J gene TRBJ1-2; D gene uncertain. The V end was cut by 5 bases, the J end by 3 bases, with 7 bases between. Germline V gives CDR1 SGHAT, CDR2 FQNNGV. The CDR3 totals 12 residues.

The chain joins TRBV7-3 to TRBJ2-6; 10 bases fit TRBD1. The trim removed 2 bases at V and 1 base at J, leaving 2 bases unmatched. The length of the CDR3 is 17 residues. Looked up from germline, CDR1 is SGHTA and CDR2 is FQGTGA. This CDR3 is CASSLGGQGSGANVLTF. CDR3 DNA sequence: TGTGCCAGCAGCTTAGGGGGACAGGGGTCTGGGGCCAACGTCCTGACTTTC.

This clonotype was detected many times. DNA for the CDR3: TGCGCCAGCAGCTTGACCATCAGGGCCGACTATGGCTACACCTTC. Translating gives CASSLTIRADYGYTF. The V call is TRBV5-1, the J call TRBJ1-2, with D maybe TRBD1 (5 bases). Germline loops: CDR1 SGHRS, CDR2 YFSETQ. V dropped 1 base and J dropped 3 bases, with 13 bases sitting between them. CDR3 length: 15 amino acids.

J is TRBJ1-4 and V is TRBV14, with 7 bases that match TRBD1. The V gene's germline CDR1 is SGHDN and CDR2 FVKESK. J lost 6 bases, V lost 6 bases, and 13 bases had no gene match. CDR3 length: 16 amino acids. The CDR3 loop reads CASRPWEGARDEKLFF. The CDR3 nucleotides read TGTGCCAGCAGACCCTGGGAGGGGGCTCGGGATGAAAAACTGTTTTTT.

The sample holds many counts of this clonotype. This sequence joins TRBV20-1 and TRBJ1-4; 7 bases map to TRBD1. Trimming at V came to 6 bases and at J to 3 bases, leaving 4 bases not matched to a gene. This CDR3 spans 13 amino acids. Germline V gives CDR1 DFQATT, CDR2 SNEGSKA (reference sequence). CDR3 bases: TGCAGTGCAAGGGGGCACTCTAATGAAAAACTGTTTTTT. Residues: CSARGHSNEKLFF.

A word on this clonotype: At one boundary the junction diverges from the germline segment, which might be a read error. The rearrangement links TRBV7-9 to TRBJ1-6; 10 bases are a match to TRBD1. The CDR3 spans 16 residues. Germline V lookup: CDR1 SEHNR, CDR2 FQNEAQ (reference sequence). For the CDR3, the DNA is TGCGCCAGCAGCTCAGGGCCGGGACAGGGGAATTCACCCCTCCACTTT. This codes for CASSSGPGQGNSPLHF.

CDR3 nucleotide sequence: TGTGCCAGTAGTGGTCGATCCTACAATGAGCAGTTCTTC. Protein sequence: CASSGRSYNEQFF. The chain employs TRBV19 and TRBJ2-1; no firm D call. Germline assignment: CDR1 LNHDA and CDR2 SQIVND (reference sequence). This CDR3 spans 13 amino acids. The V end was cut by 5 bases, the J end by 1 base, with 6 bases between.

There are many counts of this clonotype. The chain recombines TRBV5-5 with TRBJ2-3, with D perhaps matching TRBD1 (6 bases). In germline, CDR1 is SGHKS, CDR2 YYEKEE (reference sequence). Trimming shortened V by 7 bases and J by 1 base, and 13 bases separated the two germline ends. The CDR3 contains 14 residues. The CDR3 is CASRKGGGTDTQYF. CDR3 DNA: TGTGCCAGCCGCAAAGGGGGAGGCACAGATACGCAGTATTTT.

This clonotype was seen ten or more times. The chain links TRBV6-1 to TRBJ2-6, with 7 nucleotides matching TRBD1. Germline trimming cut 6 bases from V and 3 bases from J; bases unmatched to any gene: 14. Germline V CDR1 and CDR2: MNHNS, SASEGT. This CDR3 is built from 18 residues. As DNA, the CDR3 is TGTGCCAGCAGGGAAACCGGGACAGTGAGCTTTGGGGCCAACGTCCTGACTTTC. It encodes CASRETGTVSFGANVLTF.

This clonotype was found many times. The rearrangement links TRBV5-6 to TRBJ2-5, with no clear D. Germline V lookup: CDR1 SGHDT, CDR2 YYEEEE. The CDR3 covers 15 residues. The ends were cut back, 2 bases at V and 1 base at J, with 12 bases in the middle. CDR3 nucleotide sequence: TGTGCCAGCAGCTTCTCGTCCAGCGCCCAAGAGACCCAGTACTTC. It translates to CASSFSSSAQETQYF.

As to this clonotype: The junction does not match germline at one end; this may be a read error. Here the CDR3 DNA reads TGCGCCAGCAGCCAAGTAAACACCATATATTTT. Its translation is CASSQVNTIYF. The chain combines TRBV3-1 with TRBJ1-3; D gene unclear. Germline CDR1 reads LGHDT; CDR2 reads YNNKEL (reference sequence). The CDR3 has 11 amino acids.

The chain links TRBV29-1 to TRBJ2-1, with 10 bases identical to TRBD2. Germline V gives CDR1 SQVTM, CDR2 ANQGSEA. V gave up 1 base and J gave up 3 bases; unmatched junction bases: 3. The CDR3 spans 15 residues. CDR3 region: CSVEVAGGIYNEQFF. The DNA of the CDR3 is TGCAGCGTTGAAGTAGCGGGAGGAATCTACAATGAGCAGTTCTTC.

Note on this clonotype: One end of the junction fails to match germline, which may point to a read error. The V and J genes are TRBV7-2 and TRBJ2-3; D is ambiguous. CDR1 SGHTA and CDR2 FQGNSA come from the germline V gene. The length of the CDR3 is 11 residues. CDR3 nucleotide sequence: TGTGCCAGCAGCCCCCCAACCGAGTGGGGTTTT. It is translated as CASSPPTEWGF.